Listed below are T cell receptor beta chains from one sample, sequenced in a study of T cell responses to AZD1222 COVID-19 vaccine. Sequenced by immunoSEQ multiplex PCR; TCRdb stores in-frame clones only, minus some. The data hold 53,000 or so clones, with 65% to 85% observed a single time. Material: peripheral blood, obtained on day 0 of AZD1222 vaccination. These receptors all come from an adult in good health. Each CDR3 is given without its conserved first and last residue. Fields, in order: V gene, J gene, CDR3 protein.

v_call: TRBV5-1
j_call: TRBJ2-3
cdr3_aa: ASSEQAGSTDTQY

v_call: TRBV5-4
j_call: TRBJ1-1
cdr3_aa: ASRLEGNTEAF

v_call: TRBV11-2
j_call: TRBJ1-4
cdr3_aa: ASSRGQLNEKLF

v_call: TRBV9
j_call: TRBJ2-2
cdr3_aa: ASSPRPAGGPDTGELF

v_call: TRBV3-1/TRBV3-2
j_call: TRBJ1-1
cdr3_aa: ASSLWDRRNTEAF

v_call: TRBV28
j_call: TRBJ1-3
cdr3_aa: ASVSSGNTIY

v_call: TRBV6-5
j_call: TRBJ1-4
cdr3_aa: ASRAGGRREKLF

v_call: TRBV18
j_call: TRBJ2-2
cdr3_aa: ASSYRTGASGNTGELF

v_call: TRBV10-2
j_call: TRBJ1-3
cdr3_aa: ASRAAGSGNTIY

v_call: TRBV2
j_call: TRBJ1-6
cdr3_aa: AIRQGDSPLH

v_call: TRBV12-3/TRBV12-4
j_call: TRBJ2-2
cdr3_aa: ASSLELTGELF

v_call: TRBV19
j_call: TRBJ2-1
cdr3_aa: ASRPRGGGNEQF

v_call: TRBV11-3
j_call: TRBJ2-7
cdr3_aa: ASSLGSGRGHEQY

v_call: TRBV19
j_call: TRBJ1-4
cdr3_aa: ATKDRGRNEKLF

v_call: TRBV28
j_call: TRBJ1-1
cdr3_aa: ASSGQGVFVNTEAF

v_call: TRBV11-3
j_call: TRBJ2-7
cdr3_aa: ASSLAVDYEQY

v_call: TRBV30
j_call: TRBJ2-2
cdr3_aa: AWSTPDEGLAGSGGELF

v_call: TRBV10-1
j_call: TRBJ1-1
cdr3_aa: ASSESAGGLVKAF

v_call: TRBV7-2
j_call: TRBJ1-5
cdr3_aa: ASSIRGEQPQH

v_call: TRBV4-2
j_call: TRBJ2-1
cdr3_aa: ASSQALAGSYNEQF

v_call: TRBV18
j_call: TRBJ1-2
cdr3_aa: ASSPSGVGSYGYT

v_call: TRBV5-1
j_call: TRBJ2-3
cdr3_aa: ASSTPNGGLDTQY

v_call: TRBV25-1
j_call: TRBJ2-1
cdr3_aa: ASSDWGIYNEQF

v_call: TRBV4-1
j_call: TRBJ1-2
cdr3_aa: ASRRGTGTADNYGYT

v_call: TRBV6-2/TRBV6-3
j_call: TRBJ2-7
cdr3_aa: ASSREQGTYEQY

v_call: TRBV15
j_call: TRBJ1-3
cdr3_aa: ATSSMTGGSGNTIY

v_call: TRBV5-1
j_call: TRBJ2-2
cdr3_aa: ASSSWTVNTGELF

v_call: TRBV5-6
j_call: TRBJ1-2
cdr3_aa: ASSYGGGTGFNYGYT

v_call: TRBV24-1
j_call: TRBJ2-1
cdr3_aa: ATRDEGRGNEQF

v_call: TRBV30
j_call: TRBJ2-1
cdr3_aa: AWSQGRANEQF

v_call: TRBV19
j_call: TRBJ2-7
cdr3_aa: ASRGNSYEQY

v_call: TRBV6-5
j_call: TRBJ1-6
cdr3_aa: ASSYTGRGNSPLH

v_call: TRBV5-1
j_call: TRBJ2-1
cdr3_aa: ASSLGLAGVNEQF

v_call: TRBV2
j_call: TRBJ2-2
cdr3_aa: ASSAGVDTGELF

v_call: TRBV7-7
j_call: TRBJ2-5
cdr3_aa: ASSWTDQETQY

v_call: TRBV7-9
j_call: TRBJ1-1
cdr3_aa: ASSSRKGTGSGAF

v_call: TRBV6-5
j_call: TRBJ2-1
cdr3_aa: ASRHGGLADNEQF

v_call: TRBV5-1
j_call: TRBJ2-7
cdr3_aa: ASSLGGFAYEQY

v_call: TRBV10-3
j_call: TRBJ1-6
cdr3_aa: AIRTGPGTSNSPLH

v_call: TRBV7-2
j_call: TRBJ1-2
cdr3_aa: ASSLVGYGQLRVGYGYT

v_call: TRBV19
j_call: TRBJ2-2
cdr3_aa: ASRFVRTGELF